These 2 T cell receptor beta chains share one sample of origin, sequenced in a study of T cell responses to AZD1222 COVID-19 vaccine. Libraries were prepared by immunoSEQ multiplex PCR; TCRdb keeps only in-frame clonotypes and omits some of them. The table has about 140,000 clones, about 92% seen once. Sequences were derived from peripheral blood, sampled 28 days after the second AZD1222 dose. Receptors were obtained from an adult who received the AZD1222 COVID-19 vaccine.

The chain carries TRBV5-1 and TRBJ2-6; a weak D match, TRBD2 (5 bases). The CDR3 contains 18 residues. Per the germline V gene, CDR1 is SGHRS and CDR2 is YFSETQ. The V and J ends lost 2 bases and 0 bases respectively, with 15 bases between them. CDR3 sequence: CASSFWTDSSSGANVLTF. CDR3 DNA sequence: TGCGCCAGCAGCTTTTGGACTGATTCGAGCTCTGGGGCCAACGTCCTGACTTTC.

The rearrangement uses TRBV4-1 and TRBJ2-5; D is possibly TRBD2 (6 bases). The length of the CDR3 is 14 residues. Germline-derived CDR1 and CDR2 are MGHRA and YSYEKL. Trimming took off 4 bases at V and 6 bases at J, with 15 bases between the two ends. In DNA, the CDR3 is TGCGCCAGCAGCCTATTACGGGACTTGAAGACCCAGTACTTC. Protein: CASSLLRDLKTQYF.